Presented here are 16 T cell receptor beta chains from one specimen sequenced in a study of cytomegalovirus exposure and HLA in healthy donors. Sequencing used immunoSEQ multiplex PCR; TCRdb keeps in-frame clones, though not all of them. The data show fewer than 90,000 clones, less than 90% seen once. The sample was PBMCs. The receptors originated from a woman younger than 35 in good health and CMV-seropositive.

The chain couples TRBV4-2 to TRBJ1-5, with 9 bases lining up with TRBD1. Germline-derived CDR1 and CDR2 are LGHNA and YNFKEQ. The V gene end was trimmed by 1 base and the J gene end by 5 bases; junction bases not matched to a gene: 9. This CDR3 is built from 17 residues. The CDR3 region has the DNA TGTGCCAGCAGCCAAGTACTCGGGACAGGGCGGCATCAGCCCCAGCATTTT. Translation: CASSQVLGTGRHQPQHF.

Regarding this clone: The conserved final phenylalanine or tryptophan is absent from the CDR3, which likely points to a read error. The DNA is omitted, as the CDR3 cannot be located on it reliably, and the CDR3 follows TCRdb's listing. The chain links TRBV18 to TRBJ1-2. With termini counted, the CDR3 has 12 amino acids. The germline gives CDR1 KGHSH, CDR2 LQKENI. This CDR3 is CASSAGGEGPTV.

The chain couples TRBV7-9 to TRBJ1-2; D might be TRBD1 (5 bases). Germline V lookup: CDR1 SEHNR, CDR2 FQNEAQ (reference sequence). V gave up 4 bases and J gave up 8 bases, with 20 bases separating them. The CDR3 extends over 15 amino acids. CDR3 nucleotides: TGTGCCAGCAGCTCAGCCGATCGTGGCGGGGGAGGCTACACCTTC. It yields the protein CASSSADRGGGGYTF.

The J gene is TRBJ1-1, the V gene TRBV10-3, with no clear D. This CDR3 contains 17 residues. Germline CDR1 ENHRY, CDR2 SYGVKD. The ends were cut back, 3 bases at V and 0 bases at J, with 17 bases in the middle. This chain's CDR3 is CAISDSGWGGMNTEAFF. The DNA for the CDR3 is TGTGCCATCAGTGATTCGGGGTGGGGAGGAATGAACACTGAAGCTTTCTTT.

V usage is TRBV9 and J usage is TRBJ2-1; D is uncertain. Trimming stripped 0 bases from V and 8 bases from J, with 3 bases between. This CDR3 region has 11 residues. From germline, CDR1 is SGDLS and CDR2 YYNGEE. CDR3 amino acids: CASSVVDEQFF. CDR3 bases: TGTGCCAGCAGCGTAGTAGATGAGCAGTTCTTC.

The chain has TRBV19 and TRBJ1-1; no clear D. Germline CDR1 is LNHDA and CDR2 is SQIVND (reference sequence). V was trimmed by 11 bases and J by 2 bases, leaving 15 bases between them. This CDR3 contains 13 residues. This CDR3 reads CAVTRGSNTEAFF. CDR3 DNA: TGTGCCGTGACGCGGGGTAGCAACACTGAAGCTTTCTTT.

The chain links TRBV2 to TRBJ2-1; 7 bases match TRBD2. Germline assignment: CDR1 SNHLY and CDR2 FYNNEI. The CDR3 spans 15 residues. Germline trimming cut 1 base from V and 6 bases from J; bases unmatched to any gene: 6. DNA of the CDR3: TGTGCCAGCAGTGAAGAGGCTAGCGGACCCAATGAGCAGTTCTTC. Protein sequence: CASSEEASGPNEQFF.

The chain combines TRBV6-6 with TRBJ2-1, with a possible D match to TRBD2 (6 bases). This CDR3 has 15 residues. Deletions cut 0 bases from V and 4 bases from J, with 10 bases between. CDR1 is MNHNY and CDR2 is SVGAGI in the germline V gene (reference sequence). The CDR3 DNA is TGTGCCAGCAGTTACTCGATTGGACTATACAATGAGCAGTTCTTC. This sequence encodes CASSYSIGLYNEQFF.

This chain connects TRBV4-1 to TRBJ2-7, with 10 bases identical to TRBD1. J lost 2 bases, V lost 0 bases, and 4 bases had no gene match. The CDR3 spans 16 residues. Germline V gene data show CDR1 as MGHRA and CDR2 as YSYEKL. The CDR3, as DNA: TGCGCCAGCAGCCAAGATGCGGGACAGGGGACCTACGAGCAGTACTTC. This codes for CASSQDAGQGTYEQYF.

The CDR3, as DNA: TGTGCCAGCAGTGCCAGGGCCTACGAGCAGTACTTC. Translation gives CASSARAYEQYF. The V call is TRBV6-5, the J call TRBJ2-7; D is possibly TRBD1 (5 bases). V lost 5 bases, J lost 2 bases, and 7 bases lay in between. CDR3 length: 12 residues. Germline V gene lookup returns CDR1 MNHEY and CDR2 SVGAGI.

The chain recombines TRBV9 with TRBJ1-1, with 11 positions matching TRBD1. Germline lookup yields CDR1 SGDLS and CDR2 YYNGEE. Germline trimming cut 3 bases from V and 1 base from J; bases unmatched to any gene: 5. The CDR3 length is 16 residues. For the CDR3, the DNA is TGTGCCAGCAGCGATCCGGGACAGGGGGGGAACACTGAAGCTTTCTTT. Protein sequence: CASSDPGQGGNTEAFF.

This chain joins TRBV27 and TRBJ1-2; D is ambiguous. With 4 bases removed from V and 4 bases from J, the gap between germline ends came to 25 bases. The CDR3 contains 18 residues. Germline V CDR1 and CDR2: MNHEY, SMNVEV (reference sequence). DNA for the CDR3: TGTGCCAGCAGTTCCACTCCCCTGGGTCTCCCGGCGGGCTATGGCTACACCTTC. Translating it yields CASSSTPLGLPAGYGYTF.

The chain has TRBV6-6 and TRBJ1-6; a possible D gene is TRBD1 (6 bases). The CDR3 extends over 15 amino acids. Germline CDR1 MNHNY, CDR2 SVGAGI (reference sequence). Trimming cost V 6 bases and J 4 bases, with 13 bases left between them. As DNA, the CDR3 is TGTGCCAGCAGGGGGGCCAGTTCGTATAATTCACCCCTCCACTTT. Translated: CASRGASSYNSPLHF.

There are a few counts of this clone. The chain is built from TRBV2 and TRBJ2-1; 7 bases align to TRBD2. The germline CDR1 and CDR2 sequences are SNHLY and FYNNEI. The CDR3 spans 16 residues. J was trimmed by 8 bases and V by 2 bases; bases with no gene match: 12. This chain's CDR3 is CASSETEWGGRDEQFF. As DNA, the CDR3 is TGTGCCAGCAGTGAAACAGAGTGGGGGGGTAGGGATGAGCAGTTCTTC.

This chain joins TRBV11-2 and TRBJ1-6, with TRBD1 matching over 7 bases. In germline, CDR1 is SGHAT, CDR2 FQNNGV. The CDR3 extends over 15 amino acids. After removal of 3 bases from V and 8 bases from J, the junction contained 7 bases not matched to a gene. CDR3 sequence: CASSLGQSPHSPLHF. CDR3 in DNA: TGTGCCAGCAGCTTGGGACAGAGCCCCCATTCACCCCTCCACTTT.

The rearrangement joins TRBV28 to TRBJ1-5; D possibly corresponds to TRBD1 (5 bases). The CDR3 is 17 amino acids. Trimming removed 5 bases from V and 4 bases from J, with 21 bases in between. CDR1 MDHEN and CDR2 SYDVKM come from the germline V gene. CDR3 residues: CASSPQTVRKANQPQHF. DNA for the CDR3: TGTGCCAGCAGTCCCCAGACAGTCCGAAAGGCAAATCAGCCCCAGCATTTT.